This passage covers 25 T cell receptor beta chains from one sample sequenced in a study of T-cell reconstitution after alpha-beta-depleted transplantation in children. Researchers prepared the TCRbeta library using unique molecular identifiers, the study reports. MiXCR, applied by TCRdb to the PCR reads, yields one record per CDR3 protein. The data show approximately 400,000 distinct CDR3 sequences, with roughly a tenth seen just once and roughly 5.5% held by the top ten. Sequences were derived from PBMCs from the stem cell graft donor, sampled from the stem cell graft. Receptors originate from a human donor who donated a stem cell graft to a child with acute myeloid leukemia.

The chain carries TRBV29-1 and TRBJ2-7, with unresolved D. Germline CDR1 is SQVTM and CDR2 is ANQGSEA. Trimming removed 1 base from V and 6 bases from J, with 10 bases in between. The CDR3 loop spans 12 amino acids. The CDR3 here is CSVEVGPPEQYF. CDR3 DNA: TGCAGCGTTGAAGTAGGACCCCCCGAGCAGTACTTC.

This chain uses TRBV19 with TRBJ2-4; 11 positions agree with TRBD1. This CDR3 comprises 15 residues. The V gene's germline CDR1 is LNHDA and CDR2 SQIVND (reference sequence). The J segment lost 6 bases and the V segment lost 4 bases, leaving 5 bases of the junction unmatched. The CDR3 region has the DNA TGTGCCAGTAGTACCGGGACAGGGGGTCTAAACATTCAGTACTTC. Its protein product is CASSTGTGGLNIQYF.

This clonotype was found many times. The CDR3 spells CAWSPGLSFQYF. CDR3 in DNA: TGTGCCTGGAGTCCCGGACTCTCATTTCAGTACTTC. The V and J genes are TRBV30 and TRBJ2-7; tentative D call: TRBD2 (5 bases). The germline V and J ends were trimmed by 2 bases and 10 bases, with 15 bases remaining between them. CDR1 is GTSNPN, CDR2 SVGIG, per germline (reference sequence). This CDR3 is built from 12 residues.

This clonotype was seen more than once but under ten times. The rearrangement links TRBV10-3 to TRBJ1-3; D remains ambiguous. V was pared by 5 bases and J by 0 bases, with 8 bases between. CDR3 size: 14 residues. Germline CDR1 ENHRY, CDR2 SYGVKD. The CDR3 DNA reads TGTGCCATCAGTTACGACAACTCTGGAAACACCATATATTTT. This translates into CAISYDNSGNTIYF.

The chain combines TRBV7-2 with TRBJ2-1, with D tentatively TRBD1 or TRBD2 (5 bases each). CDR3 length: 16 amino acids. Germline V lookup: CDR1 SGHTA, CDR2 FQGNSA. Trimming removed 6 bases at V and 4 bases at J, with 19 bases between. The CDR3 is CASRSSGRFGYNEQFF. The CDR3, as DNA: TGTGCCAGCAGATCCTCGGGGCGCTTCGGATACAATGAGCAGTTCTTC.

This chain connects TRBV20-1 to TRBJ1-4; D unresolved. V was trimmed by 6 bases and J by 7 bases, leaving 18 bases between them. This CDR3 contains 14 residues. Germline V gene lookup returns CDR1 DFQATT and CDR2 SNEGSKA (reference sequence). The CDR3 DNA follows: TGCAGTGCAACCCAGGACCTCGGGGTTGAAAAACTGTTTTTT. This translates into CSATQDLGVEKLFF.

This clonotype was counted a few times. The genes are TRBV5-1 and TRBJ2-1, with D hard to call. Germline V gene lookup returns CDR1 SGHRS and CDR2 YFSETQ. This CDR3 has 17 residues. V was cut by 1 base and J by 0 bases, with 14 bases left in between. The CDR3 nucleotides are TGCGCCAGCAGCTTGCGGCTTACCACCAGCTCCTACAATGAGCAGTTCTTC. This translates into CASSLRLTTSSYNEQFF.

The sample holds a few counts of this clonotype. The rearrangement joins TRBV25-1 to TRBJ2-2, with D uncertain. V shed 3 bases and J shed 1 base, with 6 bases lying between them. The CDR3 totals 14 residues. Per the germline V gene, CDR1 is MGHDK and CDR2 is SYGVNS. The CDR3 coding sequence is TGTGCCAGCAGTGAGCAGGAGAACACCGGGGAGCTGTTTTTT. Its translation: CASSEQENTGELFF. The full variable domain, completed using reference TRBV25-1 and TRBJ2-2, is EADIYQTPRYLVIGTGKKITLECSQTMGHDKMYWYQQDPGMELHLIHYSYGVNSTEKGDLSSESTVSRIRTEHFPLTLESARPSHTSQYLCASSEQENTGELFFGEGSRLTVL.

V is TRBV7-3 and J is TRBJ2-3, with 12 nucleotides matching TRBD2. Per the germline V gene, CDR1 is SGHTA and CDR2 is FQGTGA. J gave up 5 bases and V 0 bases, and 6 bases lay outside the gene matches. This CDR3 is built from 17 residues. In nucleotides, the CDR3 is TGTGCCAGCAGCTTAACTCGGACTAGCGGGATGTTAGATACGCAGTATTTT. Protein sequence: CASSLTRTSGMLDTQYF.

The V gene is TRBV15, the J gene TRBJ1-4, with D uncertain. This CDR3 comprises 13 residues. With 0 bases removed from V and 8 bases from J, the gap between germline ends came to 7 bases. Germline V CDR1 and CDR2: LNHNV, YYDKDF (reference sequence). CDR3 sequence: CATSRDPGEKLFF. The CDR3 DNA follows: TGTGCCACCAGCAGAGATCCCGGGGAAAAACTGTTTTTT.

The V gene is TRBV6-1, the J gene TRBJ2-2, with a tentative D call TRBD2 (6 bases). V shed 8 bases and J shed 5 bases, with 24 bases lying between them. Germline CDR1 MNHNS, CDR2 SASEGT. This CDR3 spans 17 amino acids. Written as DNA, the CDR3 is TGTGCCAGCCCGGGTGAGCTAGCGAGGGCTGGAACCGGGGAGCTGTTTTTT. Translating gives CASPGELARAGTGELFF.

This clonotype occurred many times. The chain has TRBV7-2 and TRBJ2-5; D may be TRBD1 (6 bases). Germline V CDR1 and CDR2: SGHTA, FQGNSA. This CDR3 has 14 amino acids. With 6 bases removed from V and 2 bases from J, the gap between germline ends came to 13 bases. Written as DNA, the CDR3 is TGTGCCAGCAGACCTAGACAGGTTCAAGAGACCCAGTACTTC. It specifies CASRPRQVQETQYF.

This clonotype was counted many times. This rearrangement joins TRBV5-5 to TRBJ2-7; D might be TRBD1 or TRBD2, each matching 5 bases. The CDR3 is 14 residues long. Germline V gene sequence: CDR1 SGHKS, CDR2 YYEKEE (reference sequence). V was shortened by 0 bases and J by 3 bases, with 10 bases between the two germline ends. DNA for the CDR3: TGTGCCAGCAGCTTGGGTGGGGACGGCTACGAGCAGTACGTC. It encodes CASSLGGDGYEQYV.

This clonotype was observed a few times. The rearrangement uses TRBV9 and TRBJ2-2; no reliable D call. This CDR3 spans 15 amino acids. V gave up 0 bases and J gave up 8 bases, with 14 bases separating them. CDR1 is SGDLS, CDR2 YYNGEE, per germline. The CDR3 nucleotides read TGTGCCAGCAGCGTAGATCTCGGCCAAGTAGGGGAGCTGTTTTTT. This sequence encodes CASSVDLGQVGELFF.

This clonotype was seen more than once but under ten times. V usage is TRBV7-2 and J usage is TRBJ2-1, with 9 bases fitting TRBD2. This CDR3 has 17 amino acids. CDR1 SGHTA and CDR2 FQGNSA come from the germline V gene. The V segment lost 1 base and the J segment 9 bases; nucleotides outside the gene matches: 13. The DNA of the CDR3 is TGTGCCAGCAGCTTAGTAGGTTTGGGACTAGCATTTGTTGAGCAGTTCTTC. Its protein product is CASSLVGLGLAFVEQFF.

The J gene is TRBJ2-1, the V gene TRBV7-9; D ambiguous. This CDR3 comprises 13 residues. The V end was cut by 5 bases, the J end by 9 bases, with 14 bases between. CDR1 and CDR2 from the germline V gene are SEHNR and FQNEAQ (reference sequence). The CDR3 reads CASSLSTYTEQFF. Written as DNA, the CDR3 is TGTGCCAGCAGCCTTAGCACTTATACTGAGCAGTTCTTC.

The table lists this clonotype with many counts. V is TRBV5-1 and J is TRBJ2-7; perhaps TRBD1 as D (5 bases). The V gene lost 3 bases and the J gene lost 4 bases, with 8 bases spanning the gap. Germline V gene lookup returns CDR1 SGHRS and CDR2 YFSETQ. The CDR3 spans 12 residues. In DNA form, the CDR3 reads TGCGCCAGCAGCTCGACAGATTACGAGCAGTACTTC. This codes for CASSSTDYEQYF.

The CDR3 DNA is TGCAGTGCTTACAGGGGTGGGGCGGGCTTATCCTACAATGAGCAGTTCTTC. Protein: CSAYRGGAGLSYNEQFF. The chain couples TRBV20-1 to TRBJ2-1; TRBD1 aligns across 7 bases. CDR1 and CDR2 from the germline V gene are DFQATT and SNEGSKA (reference sequence). V shed 5 bases, J shed 1 base, and the junction held 14 bases outside the gene matches. The length of the CDR3 is 17 residues.

The sample holds a few counts of this clonotype. The chain's CDR3 is CAISDPQGSTAEAFF. DNA for the CDR3: TGTGCCATCAGTGACCCCCAAGGGTCTACCGCTGAAGCTTTCTTT. J is TRBJ1-1 and V is TRBV10-3; D ambiguous. The germline CDR1 and CDR2 sequences are ENHRY and SYGVKD. The CDR3 has 15 amino acids. V was pared by 3 bases and J by 6 bases, with 17 bases between.

V gene TRBV29-1 combines with J gene TRBJ2-5, with a weak D call TRBD2 (5 bases). The CDR3 spans 12 residues. With 7 bases removed from V and 5 bases from J, the gap between germline ends came to 14 bases. Germline lookup yields CDR1 SQVTM and CDR2 ANQGSEA. The CDR3 sequence: CSDFSKRETQYF. The CDR3 DNA sequence: TGCAGCGACTTTTCGAAGCGGGAGACCCAGTACTTC.

The chain is built from TRBV29-1 and TRBJ2-1; TRBD1 agrees at 10 bases. Germline trimming cut 6 bases from V and 2 bases from J; bases unmatched to any gene: 10. Germline values: CDR1 SQVTM, CDR2 ANQGSEA. The CDR3 has 16 amino acids. The CDR3 DNA reads TGCAGCGTCGCCCGGGACAGGGGATCGGCCTACAATGAGCAGTTCTTC. It is translated as CSVARDRGSAYNEQFF.

The table lists this clonotype with a few counts. This chain joins TRBV20-1 and TRBJ2-3; 7 bases line up with TRBD2. This CDR3 is built from 14 residues. Germline loops: CDR1 DFQATT, CDR2 SNEGSKA (reference sequence). The J segment lost 2 bases and the V segment lost 5 bases, leaving 7 bases of the junction unmatched. The CDR3 region has the DNA TGCAGTGCTTCCATACTAGCGAACACAGATACGCAGTATTTT. Its translation: CSASILANTDTQYF.

The V gene is TRBV28, the J gene TRBJ2-1, with 11 bases identical to TRBD1. Trimming cost V 5 bases and J 8 bases; bases outside gene matches: 11. Germline CDR1 reads MDHEN; CDR2 reads SYDVKM. This CDR3 spans 16 amino acids. As DNA, the CDR3 is TGTGCCAGCAGTGATCCCGGGACAGGGGGAGGAGATGAGCAGTTCTTC. It is translated as CASSDPGTGGGDEQFF.

This clonotype was recorded a few times. V and J are TRBV9 and TRBJ2-2; TRBD1 agrees at 7 bases. The CDR3 spans 15 residues. Trimming took 3 bases from V and 1 from J; bases not matched to a gene: 3. Germline lookup yields CDR1 SGDLS and CDR2 YYNGEE. The CDR3 spells CASSARTGNTGELFF. The CDR3 DNA reads TGTGCCAGCAGCGCACGGACAGGGAACACCGGGGAGCTGTTTTTT. The full variable domain, its missing parts supplied by reference TRBV9 and TRBJ2-2, is DSGVTQTPKHLITATGQRVTLRCSPRSGDLSVYWYQQSLDQGLQFLIQYYNGEERAKGNILERFSAQQFPDLHSELNLSSLELGDSALYFCASSARTGNTGELFFGEGSRLTVL.

The chain couples TRBV29-1 to TRBJ2-7, with a weak D call TRBD1 (6 bases). Germline V gives CDR1 SQVTM, CDR2 ANQGSEA. V was trimmed by 7 bases and J by 4 bases, leaving 11 bases between them. The CDR3 runs to 11 residues. CDR3 in DNA: TGCAGCGCCGGACAGCTGTACGAGCAGTACTTC. Translation: CSAGQLYEQYF.